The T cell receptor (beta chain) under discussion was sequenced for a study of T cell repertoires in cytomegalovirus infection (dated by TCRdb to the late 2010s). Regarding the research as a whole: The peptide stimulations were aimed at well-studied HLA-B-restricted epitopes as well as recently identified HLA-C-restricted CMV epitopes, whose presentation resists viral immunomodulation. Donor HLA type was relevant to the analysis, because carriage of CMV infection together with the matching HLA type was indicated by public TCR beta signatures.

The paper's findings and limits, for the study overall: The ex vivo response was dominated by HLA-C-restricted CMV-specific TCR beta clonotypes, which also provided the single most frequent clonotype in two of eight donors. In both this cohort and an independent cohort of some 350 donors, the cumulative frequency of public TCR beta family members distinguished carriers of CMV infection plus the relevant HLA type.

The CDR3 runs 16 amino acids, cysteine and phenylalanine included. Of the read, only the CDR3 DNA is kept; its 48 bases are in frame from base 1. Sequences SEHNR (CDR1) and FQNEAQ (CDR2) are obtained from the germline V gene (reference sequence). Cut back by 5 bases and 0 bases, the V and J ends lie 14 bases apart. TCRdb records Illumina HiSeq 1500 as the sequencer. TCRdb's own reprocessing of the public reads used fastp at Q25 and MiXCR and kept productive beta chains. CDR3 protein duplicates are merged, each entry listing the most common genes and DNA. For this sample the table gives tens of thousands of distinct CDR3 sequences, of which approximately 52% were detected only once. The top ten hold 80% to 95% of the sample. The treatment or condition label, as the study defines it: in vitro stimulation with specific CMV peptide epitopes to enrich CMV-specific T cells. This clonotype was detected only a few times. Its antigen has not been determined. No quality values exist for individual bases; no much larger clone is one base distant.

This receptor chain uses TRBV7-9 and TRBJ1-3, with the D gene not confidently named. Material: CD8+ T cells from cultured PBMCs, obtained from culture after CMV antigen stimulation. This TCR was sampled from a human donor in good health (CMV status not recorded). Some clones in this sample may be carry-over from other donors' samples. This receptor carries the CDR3 CASSPSEGGSGNTIYF. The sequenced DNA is TGTGCCAGCAGCCCGTCTGAGGGCGGCTCTGGAAACACCATATATTTT.